Each of the 14 T cell receptor beta chains below was sequenced from the same sample in a study of CD8 T cells in ankylosing spondylitis. TCRdb redid the calling of the 5' RACE reads with MiXCR, one entry per CDR3 protein. The table includes some 140,000 distinct CDR3 sequences, roughly 7.7% detected once. The sequenced material came from synovial fluid, either unsorted or a sorted T cell fraction (not recorded which). These receptors originate from a male donor with ankylosing spondylitis.

This clonotype was detected many times. CDR3 sequence reads: CASRQGRTEAFF. The CDR3 nucleotides are TGTGCCAGTAGGCAGGGGAGGACTGAAGCTTTCTTT. This chain joins TRBV19 and TRBJ1-1; tentatively, D is TRBD1 (6 bases). The V gene's germline CDR1 is LNHDA and CDR2 SQIVND (reference sequence). V lost 6 bases to trimming and J lost 5 bases, with 10 bases between them. CDR3 length: 12 residues.

The rearrangement joins TRBV19 to TRBJ2-1, with 8 positions matching TRBD2. This CDR3 contains 14 residues. CDR1 and CDR2 (germline): LNHDA, SQIVND (reference sequence). The V gene end was trimmed by 5 bases and the J gene end by 10 bases; junction bases not matched to a gene: 10. The CDR3 region has the DNA TGTGCCAGTAGTGTCCAGGAGACTAGCGAGGAGCAGTTCTTC. Residues: CASSVQETSEEQFF.

This clonotype was observed at least ten times. J is TRBJ2-7 and V is TRBV2; D is perhaps TRBD2 (7 bases). Germline V gene lookup returns CDR1 SNHLY and CDR2 FYNNEI. This CDR3 is 14 amino acids long. The ends were cut back, 3 bases at V and 3 bases at J, with 12 bases in the middle. CDR3 region: CASSDGGAGYEQYF. The CDR3, as DNA: TGTGCCAGCAGTGATGGGGGGGCCGGCTACGAGCAGTACTTC.

CDR3 loop: CATQSGATDTQYF. Here the CDR3 DNA reads TGTGCCACCCAATCGGGAGCAACAGATACGCAGTATTTT. The J gene is TRBJ2-3, the V gene TRBV10-3, with a weak D call TRBD2 (6 bases). The germline V gene encodes CDR1 ENHRY and CDR2 SYGVKD. CDR3 length equals 13 residues. Trimming pared 10 bases from V and 3 bases from J, leaving 14 bases between.

This clonotype appeared a few times. The chain links TRBV7-2 to TRBJ1-2, with 7 nucleotides matching TRBD1. CDR3 size: 14 residues. Germline V lookup: CDR1 SGHTA, CDR2 FQGNSA. Germline trimming cut 4 bases from V and 3 bases from J; bases unmatched to any gene: 5. The CDR3, as DNA: TGTGCCAGCAGCTCCCCAGGGGGATACTATGGCTACACCTTC. As protein: CASSSPGGYYGYTF.

This clonotype has more than one count but fewer than ten. V is TRBV20-1 and J is TRBJ1-1, with D possibly matching TRBD1 (5 bases). Germline V gene lookup returns CDR1 DFQATT and CDR2 SNEGSKA (reference sequence). The CDR3 loop spans 13 amino acids. The CDR3 protein is CRGRRGANTEAFF. CDR3 DNA: TGCAGGGGACGAAGGGGAGCGAACACTGAAGCTTTCTTT.

This clonotype was detected only a few times. The V call is TRBV20-1, the J call TRBJ1-2; 8 bases match TRBD1. The CDR3 spans 15 residues. J was trimmed by 4 bases and V by 6 bases; bases with no gene match: 13. Germline CDR1 is DFQATT and CDR2 is SNEGSKA (reference sequence). CDR3 bases: TGCAGTGCGAACATGGGACAGGTTGTGGGCTATGGCTACACCTTC. Amino acids: CSANMGQVVGYGYTF.

This clonotype turned up a few times. The V gene is TRBV20-1, the J gene TRBJ2-7; 8 nucleotides align to TRBD2. In germline, CDR1 is DFQATT, CDR2 SNEGSKA (reference sequence). The CDR3 is made up of 14 amino acids. V was pared by 6 bases and J by 0 bases, with 7 bases of the junction left unmatched. The CDR3 DNA is TGCAGTGCAGCTTTTGCGGGAGGCTCCTACGAGCAGTACTTC. Encoded protein: CSAAFAGGSYEQYF.

This clonotype was seen a few times. The chain links TRBV28 to TRBJ2-2; the D call may be TRBD1 or TRBD2 (5 bases each). The V gene lost 5 bases and the J gene lost 6 bases, with 19 bases spanning the gap. The germline V gene encodes CDR1 MDHEN and CDR2 SYDVKM. The CDR3 totals 16 residues. DNA for the CDR3: TGTGCCAGCAGTGGGGCCGGGATTCCGGAGGCCGGGGAGCTGTTTTTT. It yields the protein CASSGAGIPEAGELFF.

The rearrangement links TRBV20-1 to TRBJ2-5, with 14 bases matching TRBD2. V was clipped by 7 bases and J by 7 bases; unmatched bases: 11. The CDR3 runs to 15 residues. Per germline, CDR1 DFQATT and CDR2 SNEGSKA (reference sequence). The CDR3 sequence: CSGVGTSGGRGTQYF. The CDR3 coding sequence is TGCAGTGGGGTCGGGACTAGCGGGGGCCGAGGGACCCAGTACTTC.

The rearrangement joins TRBV12-3 or TRBV12-4 to TRBJ1-2, with a weak D call TRBD1 (5 bases). Deletions cut 6 bases from V and 3 bases from J, with 11 bases between. This CDR3 spans 13 amino acids. CDR3 sequence (DNA): TGTGCCAGCAGGGTGCGAGGGGACTATGGCTACACCTTC. Translated, it gives CASRVRGDYGYTF.

The CDR3 nucleotides read TGTGCCAGCAGCCGAATGAGGACAGAGGGGACCCAGTACTTC. This translates into CASSRMRTEGTQYF. The V call is TRBV6-1, the J call TRBJ2-5; weak D call: TRBD1 (6 bases). Trimming took 6 bases from V and 7 from J, leaving 18 bases between them. Germline V CDR1 and CDR2: MNHNS, SASEGT. The CDR3 consists of 14 residues.

This clonotype was counted at least ten times. CDR3 sequence (DNA): TGCAGTGCTGTCCCAGGATCAGCCAAAAACATTCAGTACTTC. It translates to CSAVPGSAKNIQYF. The chain has TRBV20-1 and TRBJ2-4; no clear D gene. The V end lost 5 bases, the J end lost 0 bases, and 11 bases lay between the germline ends. CDR3 length: 14 amino acids. Germline values: CDR1 DFQATT, CDR2 SNEGSKA (reference sequence).

At least ten counts were recorded for this clonotype. V gene TRBV10-3 combines with J gene TRBJ2-1; the D gene is possibly TRBD2 (6 bases). Germline CDR1 reads ENHRY; CDR2 reads SYGVKD. Trimming took off 6 bases at V and 9 bases at J, with 18 bases between the two ends. The CDR3 length is 14 residues. The DNA of the CDR3 is TGTGCCATCAGAAGAGGAGGGATGCGGCCTGAGCAGTTCTTC. Amino acid sequence: CAIRRGGMRPEQFF.